This is a list of T cell receptor beta chains from one sample in a study of shared clonotypes between healthy human individuals. TCRdb's table, derived via immunoSEQ multiplex PCR, lists solely in-frame clones and lacks some. The sample holds 2 million to 3 million clones, 93% seen once. The sequenced sample consisted of naive CD4+ T cells from PBMCs. These receptors were obtained from a young man in good health. Some clones in this sample may be carry-over from other donors' samples. Both conserved end residues are part of each CDR3. A D gene is named only where the DNA matches it firmly. Size is stated for part of the rows, as once, few or many counts, or as a class when the clone is expanded.

v_call: TRBV5-1; cdr3_length: 14; clone_size: .; d_call: TRBD1; j_call: TRBJ2-3; cdr3_aa: CASATGGTTDTQYF; cdr3_nt: TGCGCCAGCGCAACAGGGGGCACCACAGATACGCAGTATTTT
v_call: TRBV5-1; cdr3_length: 13; clone_size: .; d_call: .; j_call: TRBJ1-4; cdr3_aa: CASSFQGSEKLFF; cdr3_nt: TGCGCCAGCAGCTTCCAGGGGAGCGAAAAACTGTTTTTT
v_call: TRBV15; cdr3_length: 18; clone_size: .; d_call: TRBD2; j_call: TRBJ2-5; cdr3_aa: CATSTSGLGTSSQETQYF; cdr3_nt: TGTGCCACCAGCACATCAGGTCTCGGGACTAGCAGTCAAGAGACCCAGTACTTC
v_call: TRBV27; cdr3_length: 14; clone_size: .; d_call: .; j_call: TRBJ2-5; cdr3_aa: CASSPSGLQETQYF; cdr3_nt: TGTGCCAGCAGCCCGAGCGGGCTTCAAGAGACCCAGTACTTC
v_call: TRBV5-8; cdr3_length: 15; clone_size: .; d_call: .; j_call: TRBJ1-1; cdr3_aa: CASSRRGGSNTEAFF; cdr3_nt: TGTGCCAGCAGCCGGAGGGGGGGATCGAACACTGAAGCTTTCTTT
v_call: TRBV18; cdr3_length: 17; clone_size: .; d_call: TRBD1; j_call: TRBJ1-5; cdr3_aa: CASSPIRTGGIDQPQHF; cdr3_nt: TGTGCCAGCTCACCAATCCGGACAGGGGGTATCGATCAGCCCCAGCATTTT
v_call: TRBV4-1; cdr3_length: 14; clone_size: .; d_call: TRBD1; j_call: TRBJ1-5; cdr3_aa: CASSLGQGKQPQHF; cdr3_nt: TGCGCCAGCAGCCTCGGACAGGGCAAGCAGCCCCAGCATTTT
v_call: TRBV27; cdr3_length: 13; clone_size: .; d_call: .; j_call: TRBJ2-3; cdr3_aa: CASRLERTDTQYF; cdr3_nt: TGTGCCAGCCGACTAGAGAGGACAGATACGCAGTATTTT
v_call: TRBV5-1; cdr3_length: 17; clone_size: .; d_call: .; j_call: TRBJ2-1; cdr3_aa: CASSLQIAQASYNEQFF; cdr3_nt: TGCGCCAGCAGCTTGCAAATCGCCCAGGCAAGCTACAATGAGCAGTTCTTC
v_call: TRBV12-5; cdr3_length: 12; clone_size: .; d_call: .; j_call: TRBJ2-1; cdr3_aa: CASGLTLGEQFF; cdr3_nt: TGTGCTAGTGGTTTGACGTTAGGTGAGCAGTTCTTC
v_call: TRBV6-5; cdr3_length: 14; clone_size: .; d_call: .; j_call: TRBJ2-7; cdr3_aa: CASSHRDTIYEQYF; cdr3_nt: TGTGCCAGCAGCCACCGGGACACCATTTACGAGCAGTACTTC
v_call: TRBV25-1; cdr3_length: 14; clone_size: .; d_call: TRBD2; j_call: TRBJ2-1; cdr3_aa: CASSLAGPKNEQFF; cdr3_nt: TGTGCCAGCTCCCTAGCGGGGCCCAAGAATGAGCAGTTCTTC
v_call: TRBV6-6; cdr3_length: 14; clone_size: .; d_call: TRBD2; j_call: TRBJ2-7; cdr3_aa: CASSLAGPLYEQYF; cdr3_nt: TGTGCCAGCAGTTTAGCGGGACCTCTCTACGAGCAGTACTTC
v_call: TRBV6-6; cdr3_length: 15; clone_size: .; d_call: TRBD1; j_call: TRBJ2-7; cdr3_aa: CASSFGQAGGYEQYF; cdr3_nt: TGTGCCAGCAGTTTCGGACAGGCTGGTGGCTACGAGCAGTACTTC
v_call: TRBV5-4; cdr3_length: 16; clone_size: .; d_call: TRBD2; j_call: TRBJ2-1; cdr3_aa: CASNSLAGGYYNEQFF; cdr3_nt: TGTGCCAGCAACTCTCTAGCGGGGGGTTACTACAATGAGCAGTTCTTC
v_call: TRBV6-1; cdr3_length: 15; clone_size: .; d_call: TRBD1; j_call: TRBJ1-4; cdr3_aa: CASRDPGQGNEKLFF; cdr3_nt: TGTGCCAGCAGGGACCCGGGACAGGGGAATGAAAAACTGTTTTTT
v_call: TRBV5-1; cdr3_length: 15; clone_size: .; d_call: TRBD2; j_call: TRBJ2-7; cdr3_aa: CASSLVSAGGYEQYF; cdr3_nt: TGCGCCAGCAGCTTGGTATCCGCGGGAGGGTACGAGCAGTACTTC
v_call: TRBV20-1; cdr3_length: 11; clone_size: .; d_call: .; j_call: TRBJ2-7; cdr3_aa: CSAEFRAGQYF; cdr3_nt: TGCAGTGCGGAATTTCGCGCGGGGCAGTACTTC
v_call: TRBV11-2; cdr3_length: 17; clone_size: .; d_call: TRBD1; j_call: TRBJ2-3; cdr3_aa: CASSLTQGARVRDTQYF; cdr3_nt: TGTGCCAGCAGCTTAACGCAGGGGGCGCGGGTGAGAGATACGCAGTATTTT
v_call: TRBV4-2; cdr3_length: 17; clone_size: .; d_call: .; j_call: TRBJ2-4; cdr3_aa: CASSQDLLGGGRNIQYF; cdr3_nt: TGTGCCAGCAGCCAAGATCTACTCGGGGGAGGCAGAAACATTCAGTACTTC
v_call: TRBV5-1; cdr3_length: 17; clone_size: .; d_call: TRBD1; j_call: TRBJ2-5; cdr3_aa: CASSLKTGTGVQETQYF; cdr3_nt: TGCGCCAGCAGCTTGAAGACCGGGACAGGGGTCCAAGAGACCCAGTACTTC
v_call: TRBV5-1; cdr3_length: 14; clone_size: few; d_call: .; j_call: TRBJ2-3; cdr3_aa: CASSLVQGTDTQYF; cdr3_nt: TGCGCCAGCAGCTTGGTTCAGGGGACAGATACGCAGTATTTT
v_call: TRBV28; cdr3_length: 15; clone_size: .; d_call: TRBD1; j_call: TRBJ1-3; cdr3_aa: CASSTTGGARNTIYF; cdr3_nt: TGTGCCAGCAGTACAACAGGGGGCGCACGAAACACCATATATTTT
v_call: TRBV5-8; cdr3_length: 17; clone_size: .; d_call: TRBD1; j_call: TRBJ1-2; cdr3_aa: CASSLRDRVPISYGYTF; cdr3_nt: TGTGCCAGCAGCTTGAGGGACAGGGTCCCCATATCCTATGGCTACACCTTC
v_call: TRBV5-1; cdr3_length: 14; clone_size: .; d_call: .; j_call: TRBJ1-4; cdr3_aa: CASSYGRVTEKLFF; cdr3_nt: TGCGCCAGCAGCTATGGCAGGGTGACTGAAAAACTGTTTTTT
v_call: TRBV9; cdr3_length: 14; clone_size: .; d_call: TRBD2; j_call: TRBJ2-1; cdr3_aa: CARRLAGGWNEQFF; cdr3_nt: TGTGCCAGGAGACTAGCGGGAGGTTGGAATGAGCAGTTCTTC
v_call: TRBV7-9; cdr3_length: 14; clone_size: .; d_call: TRBD1; j_call: TRBJ1-4; cdr3_aa: CASRQGASNEKLFF; cdr3_nt: TGTGCCAGCAGGCAGGGGGCGTCTAATGAAAAACTGTTTTTT
v_call: TRBV10-2; cdr3_length: 17; clone_size: .; d_call: TRBD2; j_call: TRBJ2-1; cdr3_aa: CASSESTGTSGLNEQFF; cdr3_nt: TGCGCCAGCAGTGAGTCGACCGGGACTAGCGGGCTTAATGAGCAGTTCTTC
v_call: TRBV28; cdr3_length: 14; clone_size: .; d_call: .; j_call: TRBJ2-5; cdr3_aa: CASSGGRGRETQYF; cdr3_nt: TGTGCCAGCAGTGGGGGGCGAGGGAGGGAGACCCAGTACTTC
v_call: TRBV19; cdr3_length: 15; clone_size: .; d_call: TRBD2; j_call: TRBJ2-7; cdr3_aa: CASSTSSSGRYEQYF; cdr3_nt: TGTGCCAGTAGTACCTCCTCTAGCGGTCGCTACGAGCAGTACTTC
v_call: TRBV6-6; cdr3_length: 13; clone_size: .; d_call: .; j_call: TRBJ1-1; cdr3_aa: CASSKDRNTEAFF; cdr3_nt: TGTGCCAGCAGTAAGGATCGGAACACTGAAGCTTTCTTT
v_call: TRBV6-1; cdr3_length: 13; clone_size: .; d_call: .; j_call: TRBJ1-1; cdr3_aa: CASGGQMNTEAFF; cdr3_nt: TGTGCCAGCGGAGGGCAGATGAACACTGAAGCTTTCTTT
v_call: TRBV7-3; cdr3_length: 15; clone_size: .; d_call: TRBD1; j_call: TRBJ2-1; cdr3_aa: CASSPHRGLGDEQFF; cdr3_nt: TGTGCCAGCAGCCCTCACAGGGGGCTTGGAGATGAGCAGTTCTTC
v_call: TRBV27; cdr3_length: 14; clone_size: .; d_call: .; j_call: TRBJ2-7; cdr3_aa: CASSRALISYEQYF; cdr3_nt: TGTGCCAGCAGCCGGGCCCTTATATCCTACGAGCAGTACTTC
v_call: TRBV5-5; cdr3_length: 14; clone_size: .; d_call: TRBD1; j_call: TRBJ1-3; cdr3_aa: CASSQTGAGNTIYF; cdr3_nt: TGTGCCAGCAGCCAAACAGGGGCTGGAAACACCATATATTTT
v_call: TRBV6-1; cdr3_length: 15; clone_size: once; d_call: TRBD1; j_call: TRBJ1-5; cdr3_aa: CASTGQGRGNQPQHF; cdr3_nt: TGTGCCAGCACCGGACAGGGGAGAGGGAATCAGCCCCAGCATTTT
v_call: TRBV11-2; cdr3_length: 16; clone_size: .; d_call: .; j_call: TRBJ2-2; cdr3_aa: CASSRNGGLRAGELFF; cdr3_nt: TGTGCCAGCAGCCGAAATGGGGGGTTGCGCGCCGGGGAGCTGTTTTTT
v_call: TRBV4-2; cdr3_length: 14; clone_size: .; d_call: .; j_call: TRBJ2-3; cdr3_aa: CAVRGLGSTDTQYF; cdr3_nt: TGTGCCGTCCGGGGACTTGGGTCCACAGATACGCAGTATTTT
v_call: TRBV6-1; cdr3_length: 12; clone_size: .; d_call: .; j_call: TRBJ1-3; cdr3_aa: CASTGTGNTIYF; cdr3_nt: TGTGCCAGCACAGGGACCGGAAACACCATATATTTT
v_call: TRBV5-4; cdr3_length: 13; clone_size: .; d_call: .; j_call: TRBJ2-1; cdr3_aa: CASSYYLAFEQFF; cdr3_nt: TGTGCCAGCAGCTATTATTTAGCTTTTGAGCAGTTCTTC
v_call: TRBV9; cdr3_length: 14; clone_size: .; d_call: TRBD2; j_call: TRBJ2-7; cdr3_aa: CASSAGGRAIEQYF; cdr3_nt: TGTGCCAGCAGCGCCGGCGGGAGGGCCATCGAGCAGTACTTC
v_call: TRBV28; cdr3_length: 14; clone_size: .; d_call: .; j_call: TRBJ2-7; cdr3_aa: CASSSLGVLEEQYF; cdr3_nt: TGTGCCAGCAGTTCCCTCGGCGTACTCGAGGAGCAGTACTTC
v_call: TRBV7-9; cdr3_length: 13; clone_size: .; d_call: .; j_call: TRBJ1-1; cdr3_aa: CASSLSSGTEAFF; cdr3_nt: TGTGCCAGCAGCTTATCCTCGGGTACTGAAGCTTTCTTT
v_call: TRBV21-1; cdr3_length: 16; clone_size: .; d_call: .; j_call: TRBJ2-7; cdr3_aa: CASSNPPGQGPYEQYF; cdr3_nt: TGTGCCAGCAGCAACCCCCCGGGACAGGGGCCCTACGAGCAGTACTTC
v_call: TRBV7-3; cdr3_length: 18; clone_size: .; d_call: .; j_call: TRBJ1-2; cdr3_aa: CASSKGYDSYRANYGYTF; cdr3_nt: TGTGCCAGCAGCAAGGGGTATGACAGCTATCGGGCCAACTATGGCTACACCTTC
v_call: TRBV10-3; cdr3_length: 13; clone_size: .; d_call: TRBD1; j_call: TRBJ2-7; cdr3_aa: CATADRGSYEQYF; cdr3_nt: TGTGCCACCGCGGACAGGGGTTCCTACGAGCAGTACTTC
v_call: TRBV5-5; cdr3_length: 10; clone_size: .; d_call: .; j_call: TRBJ2-5; cdr3_aa: CASSLETQYF; cdr3_nt: TGTGCCAGCAGCTTGGAGACCCAGTACTTC
v_call: TRBV7-8; cdr3_length: 16; clone_size: .; d_call: TRBD1; j_call: TRBJ1-1; cdr3_aa: CASSFKTGVRNTEAFF; cdr3_nt: TGTGCCAGCAGCTTTAAGACAGGGGTTAGGAACACTGAAGCTTTCTTT
v_call: TRBV18; cdr3_length: 14; clone_size: .; d_call: .; j_call: TRBJ2-5; cdr3_aa: CASSPARSVETQYF; cdr3_nt: TGTGCCAGCTCACCTGCCAGGTCGGTAGAGACCCAGTACTTC
v_call: TRBV25-1; cdr3_length: 14; clone_size: .; d_call: .; j_call: TRBJ2-3; cdr3_aa: CASRGLSQTDTQYF; cdr3_nt: TGTGCCAGCAGAGGCCTCTCCCAAACAGATACGCAGTATTTT
v_call: TRBV5-1; cdr3_length: 15; clone_size: .; d_call: .; j_call: TRBJ2-1; cdr3_aa: CALLSRGGQVNEQFF; cdr3_nt: TGCGCCCTCCTCAGCCGCGGGGGACAGGTCAATGAGCAGTTCTTC